This T cell receptor (beta chain) originates from a study of shared clonotypes between healthy human individuals. Study context: Plates per donor: three CD4 naive, three CD4 memory, two CD8 naive, one CD8 memory.

Method: immunoSEQ multiplex PCR; TCRdb's copy keeps in-frame clones and lacks some. The sample has around 720,000 clones, around four fifths seen once. This clone was detected a few times. The CDR3 spans 15 residues. Germline CDR1 and CDR2: LNHDA and SQIVND (reference sequence). V was trimmed by 9 bases and J by 4 bases, leaving 21 bases between them. The TCR was taken from a woman under 40 in good health. Sequenced sample: memory CD4+ T cells sorted from blood. Subset in this sample: CD45RA-negative fraction. The V call is TRBV19, the J call TRBJ1-2; no clear D. The CDR3 coding sequence is TGTGCCAGCCGAACTAGCTCCTCAAGCCCCTATGGCTACACCTTC. It translates to CASRTSSSSPYGYTF.